This T cell receptor (beta chain) emerged from a study of blood T cell repertoires in COVID-19. On the study more broadly: Acute-phase and convalescent COVID-19 samples originated in the United States, Italy and Spain. Sample material is recorded as cDNA or gDNA derived from T cells, B-cell-depleted T cells, or PBMCs.

Original processing methods: It was from reference gene primer amplification that nucleated cell counts were estimated. Libraries were prepared by immunoSEQ multiplex PCR; TCRdb keeps only in-frame clonotypes and omits some of them. V and J calls and clone size follow that table, whereas D and trimming were derived from the DNA. Here the sample spans roughly 260,000 clones, about nine tenths being singletons. The sample taken for sequencing was peripheral blood. The receptor comes from a man in his sixties who had recovered from COVID-19.

This chain's CDR3 is CASSQGRQDSTDTQYF. As DNA, the CDR3 is TGTGCCAGCAGCCAAGGGCGGCAAGATAGCACAGATACGCAGTATTTT. The gene calls are TRBV4-2 and TRBJ2-3; D not certain. Per germline, CDR1 LGHNA and CDR2 YNFKEQ. CDR3 length: 16 residues. Trimming stripped 1 base from V and 0 bases from J, with 11 bases between.